This T cell receptor beta chain was profiled in a study of T cells in Graves' hyperthyroidism and ophthalmopathy. Using RNA transcripts as the source, TCR beta CDR3 regions were amplified. The HTBI primer set served for first-round RT-PCR of the TCR CDR3. TCRdb called the multiplex PCR reads again in MiXCR, with one record for every CDR3 protein. The table shows 700,000 to 850,000 distinct CDR3 sequences, with over 35% occurring only once. Used for diagnoses were clinical symptoms, serum thyroxine and TRAb, thyroid ultrasound and orbital computed tomography. The V and J ends lost 1 base and 8 bases respectively, with 13 bases between them. CDR1 and CDR2 from the germline V gene are SGHNT and YYREEE (reference sequence). The CDR3 spans 14 residues. Regarding this clonotype: Its antigen is unknown.

Study-wide points: Prediction of ophthalmopathy progression came a median around 6 months pre-onset.

This chain connects TRBV5-4 to TRBJ1-3; a weak D match, TRBD1 (6 bases). Sequenced material: blood. The receptor was derived from a woman aged 40 to 49 with Graves' hyperthyroidism. CDR3 sequence: CASSLRGALHTIYF. Here the CDR3 DNA reads TGTGCCAGCAGCTTGCGGGGGGCTCTTCACACCATATATTTT.